The clone carrying this T cell receptor beta chain showed up just once. This sample stems from a study of T cell changes during pregnancy in multiple sclerosis. Method: immunoSEQ multiplex PCR; TCRdb's copy keeps in-frame clones and lacks some. The sample lists 51,000 or so clones; roughly 93% were seen once. Germline CDR1 reads LNHDA; CDR2 reads SQIVND (reference sequence). Trimming shortened V by 3 bases and J by 0 bases, and 11 bases separated the two germline ends. The CDR3 extends over 15 amino acids. Sequencing was performed on peripheral blood, taken in the second trimester of pregnancy. This TCR was recovered from a female donor with multiple sclerosis, enrolled in a pregnancy study. The chain carries TRBV19 and TRBJ1-1; D is unresolved. The CDR3 sequence: CASSIPPPVNTEAFF. CDR3 bases: TGTGCCAGTAGTATTCCCCCCCCGGTGAACACTGAAGCTTTCTTT.